Listed below are T cell receptor beta chains from one sample, sequenced in a study of shared clonotypes between healthy human individuals. Method: immunoSEQ multiplex PCR; TCRdb's copy keeps in-frame clones and lacks some. The table lists about 2.3 million clones, 85% to 95% of them singletons. The sample taken for sequencing was naive CD4+ T cells from PBMCs. These receptors came from a man younger than 35 in good health. Some clones in this sample may be carry-over from other donors' samples. Both conserved end residues are part of each CDR3. Fields, in order: V gene, D gene, CDR3 length, CDR3 protein. The D gene is left open where the match is weak.

TRBV28,TRBD1,18,CASSSPVGTGVSGTEAFF
TRBV7-9,NA,15,CASSLSAWAGDEQFF
TRBV9,NA,14,CASSVGLGTYEQYF
TRBV30,NA,14,CAWSPRDTLYGYTF
TRBV6-6,NA,13,CASSYSANQPQHF
TRBV28,NA,13,CASGGAYSYEQYF
TRBV6-6,TRBD1,15,CASRPTTGGPYEQYF
TRBV28,NA,11,CASGGMEEQYF
TRBV7-8,TRBD2,18,CASSPRTSGAASTGELFF
TRBV11-3,TRBD1,12,CASSTRQGKAFF
TRBV30,TRBD2,15,CAWRGLAGVTGELFF
TRBV9,NA,16,CASSAGGAVSSYEQYF
TRBV18,NA,15,CASSVLIGGSDEQFF
TRBV28,TRBD2,15,CASSLWASGSGEQYF
TRBV10-3,TRBD1,14,CAIRKQGAGNTIYF
TRBV10-3,TRBD1,12,CAISEYRGGYTF
TRBV5-1,TRBD1,13,CASSWTGQETQYF
TRBV5-1,TRBD2,14,CASSLGLGTDTQYF
TRBV15,NA,16,CATSRDTGFGNQPQHF
TRBV5-4,NA,13,CASSPRGNNEQFF
TRBV7-3,TRBD2,16,CASSPQGLADYNEQFF
TRBV6-5,TRBD2,15,CASCPGLANTGELFF
TRBV10-3,TRBD1,15,CAISDPKQGAYEQYF
TRBV5-6,NA,17,CASSSGGGRGGNQPQHF
TRBV4-1,NA,14,CASSQARLSYGYTF
TRBV9,NA,14,CASSVGGYSYEQYF
TRBV6-5,NA,15,CASSYSSQHNYGYTF
TRBV28,TRBD1,15,CASRATGAGFYGYTF
TRBV20-1,NA,11,CSARGGTEAFF
TRBV27,TRBD1,16,CASSLRDRGVGSEAFF
TRBV28,NA,16,CASSSEGLPDRGELFF
TRBV28,NA,12,CASSSGTYEQYF
TRBV4-1,NA,15,CASSQEGARPYEQYF
TRBV6-6,NA,14,CASSDMSGSYEQYF
TRBV27,TRBD1,16,CASSPGTGKINYGYTF
TRBV5-4,NA,13,CASSFSAGHEQFF
TRBV9,TRBD1,15,CASSGVTGSYNEQFF
TRBV7-2,TRBD1,16,CASSKRLGQRTGELFF
TRBV10-3,NA,13,CAASRDSNQPQHF
TRBV5-8,NA,15,CASSHRANTGNTIYF
TRBV15,NA,17,CATSREGSPSSGNTIYF
TRBV6-5,TRBD1,16,CASSWGQGARWTEAFF
TRBV13,TRBD1,14,CASSLGRGREKLFF
TRBV4-2,NA,18,CASSQVLMLDWGNSEQYF
TRBV28,NA,15,CASSFFGGAPGELFF
TRBV2,NA,15,CASIPSNSGGGELFF
TRBV6-6,TRBD1,13,CASSYSMTGEQYF
TRBV28,TRBD2,15,CASSFSGGRYEAQYF
TRBV6-1,TRBD1,15,CASSARTGGYYEQYF
TRBV6-5,TRBD1,13,CASSDRVGTEAFF
TRBV11-2,NA,15,CASTPLDYPSAEQFF
TRBV5-1,NA,12,CASSSDGHVLTF
TRBV29-1,NA,15,CSVGRRGSNTGELFF
TRBV7-9,TRBD1,14,CASSSTGTGVGYTF
TRBV7-9,NA,13,CASSGRNTGELFF
TRBV28,NA,15,CASSTRDINTGELFF
TRBV7-2,NA,13,CASSRGKSTEAFF
TRBV7-2,NA,14,CASSLEDVSYEQYF
TRBV5-1,NA,11,CASSTSYEQYF